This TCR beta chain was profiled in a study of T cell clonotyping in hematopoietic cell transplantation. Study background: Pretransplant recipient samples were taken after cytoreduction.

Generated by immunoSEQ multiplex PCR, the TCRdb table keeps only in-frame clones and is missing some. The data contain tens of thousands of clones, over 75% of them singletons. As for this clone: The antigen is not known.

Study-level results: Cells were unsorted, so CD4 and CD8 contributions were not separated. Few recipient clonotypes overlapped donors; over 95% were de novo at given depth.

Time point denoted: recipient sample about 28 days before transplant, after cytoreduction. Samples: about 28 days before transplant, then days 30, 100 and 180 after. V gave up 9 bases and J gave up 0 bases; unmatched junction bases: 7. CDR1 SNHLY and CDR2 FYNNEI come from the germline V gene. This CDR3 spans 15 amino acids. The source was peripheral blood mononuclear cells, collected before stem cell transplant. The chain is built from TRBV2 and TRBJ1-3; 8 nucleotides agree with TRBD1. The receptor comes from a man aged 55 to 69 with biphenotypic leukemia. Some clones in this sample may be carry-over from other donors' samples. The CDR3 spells CASRDRPYSGNTIYF. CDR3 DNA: TGTGCCAGTAGGGACAGGCCGTACTCTGGAAACACCATATATTTT.